This TCR beta chain was sequenced for a study of PD-L1 blockade in urothelial cancer. Whole-study context: Prior chemotherapy in patients spanned 0 to 3 regimens.

Germline CDR1 is SQVTM and CDR2 is ANQGSEA. The CDR3 contains 13 residues. V dropped 7 bases and J dropped 7; count of bases not matched to a gene: 9. Data came from immunoSEQ multiplex PCR; TCRdb stores just in-frame clones and leaves some out. The table lists more than 70,000 clones, roughly nine tenths of them singletons. This receptor was obtained from a man aged 60 to 75 with urothelial cancer. The chain couples TRBV29-1 to TRBJ1-2, with TRBD1 identical over 10 bases. Sequenced material: PBMCs, taken around atezolizumab (anti-PD-L1) treatment. Here the CDR3 reads CSAEGQGFTGYTF. CDR3 sequence (DNA): TGCAGCGCCGAGGGACAGGGGTTTACTGGCTACACCTTC.